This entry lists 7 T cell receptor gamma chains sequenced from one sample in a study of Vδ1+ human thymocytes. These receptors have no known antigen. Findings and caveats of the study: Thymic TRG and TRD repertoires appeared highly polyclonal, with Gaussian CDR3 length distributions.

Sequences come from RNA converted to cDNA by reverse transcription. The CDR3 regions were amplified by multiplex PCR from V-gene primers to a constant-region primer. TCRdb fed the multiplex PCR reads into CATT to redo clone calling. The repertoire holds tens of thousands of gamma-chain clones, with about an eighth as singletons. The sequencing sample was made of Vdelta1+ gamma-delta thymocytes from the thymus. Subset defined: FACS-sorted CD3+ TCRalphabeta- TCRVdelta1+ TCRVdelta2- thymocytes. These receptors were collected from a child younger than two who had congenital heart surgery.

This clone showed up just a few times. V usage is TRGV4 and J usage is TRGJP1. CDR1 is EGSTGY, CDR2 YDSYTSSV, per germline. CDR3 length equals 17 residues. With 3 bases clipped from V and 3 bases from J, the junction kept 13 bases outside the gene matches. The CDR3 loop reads CATWDRRSVPTGWFKIF. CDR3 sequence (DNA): TGTGCCACCTGGGATAGGCGAAGTGTGCCCACTGGTTGGTTCAAGATATTT.

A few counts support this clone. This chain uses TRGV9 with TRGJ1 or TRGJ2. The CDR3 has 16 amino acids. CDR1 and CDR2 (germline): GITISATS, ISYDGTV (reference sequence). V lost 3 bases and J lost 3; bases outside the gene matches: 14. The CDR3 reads CALWEQRRKSYYKKLF. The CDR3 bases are TGTGCCTTGTGGGAGCAGAGAAGAAAATCTTATTATAAGAAACTCTTT.

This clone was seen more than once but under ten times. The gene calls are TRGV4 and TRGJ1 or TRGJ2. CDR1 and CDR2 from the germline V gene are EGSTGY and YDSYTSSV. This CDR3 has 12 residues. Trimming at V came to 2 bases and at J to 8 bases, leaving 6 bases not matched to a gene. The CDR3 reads CATWDVCDKKLF. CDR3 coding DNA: TGTGCCACCTGGGATGTCTGTGATAAGAAACTCTTT.

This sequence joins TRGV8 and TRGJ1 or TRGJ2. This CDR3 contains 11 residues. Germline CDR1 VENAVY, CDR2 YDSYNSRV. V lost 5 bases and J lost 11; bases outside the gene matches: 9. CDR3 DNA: TGTGCCACCTGGGCAACAGGCGAGAAACTCTTT. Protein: CATWATGEKLF.

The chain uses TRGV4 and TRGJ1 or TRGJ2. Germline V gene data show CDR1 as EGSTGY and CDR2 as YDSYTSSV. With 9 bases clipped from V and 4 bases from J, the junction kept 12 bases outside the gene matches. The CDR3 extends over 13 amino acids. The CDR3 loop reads CATRNELYYKKLF. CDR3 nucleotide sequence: TGTGCCACCCGGAATGAATTATATTATAAGAAACTCTTT.

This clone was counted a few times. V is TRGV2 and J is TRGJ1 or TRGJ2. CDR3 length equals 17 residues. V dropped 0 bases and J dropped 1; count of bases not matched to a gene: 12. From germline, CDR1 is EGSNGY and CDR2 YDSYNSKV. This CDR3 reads CATWDGLVGSNYYKKLF. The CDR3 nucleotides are TGTGCCACCTGGGACGGGCTAGTTGGCTCCAATTATTATAAGAAACTCTTT.

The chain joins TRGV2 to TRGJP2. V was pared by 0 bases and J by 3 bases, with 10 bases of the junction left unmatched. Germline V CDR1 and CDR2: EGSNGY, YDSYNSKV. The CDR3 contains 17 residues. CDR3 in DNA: TGTGCCACCTGGGACGGGCCGGCGGGGTGTAGTGATTGGATCAAGACGTTT. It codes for CATWDGPAGCSDWIKTF.